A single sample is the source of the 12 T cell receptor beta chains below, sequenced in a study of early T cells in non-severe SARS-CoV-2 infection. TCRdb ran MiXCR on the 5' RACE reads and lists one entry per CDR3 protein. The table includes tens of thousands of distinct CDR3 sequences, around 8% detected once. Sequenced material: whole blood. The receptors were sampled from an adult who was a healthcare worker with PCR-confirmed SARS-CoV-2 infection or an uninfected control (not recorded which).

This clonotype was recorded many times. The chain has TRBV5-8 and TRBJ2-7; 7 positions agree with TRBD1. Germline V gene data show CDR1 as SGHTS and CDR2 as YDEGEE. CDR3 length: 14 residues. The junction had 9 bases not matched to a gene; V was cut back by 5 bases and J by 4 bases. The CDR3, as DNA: TGTGCCAGCAGTAACCCCGGGACAGCGTACGAGCAGTACTTC. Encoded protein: CASSNPGTAYEQYF.

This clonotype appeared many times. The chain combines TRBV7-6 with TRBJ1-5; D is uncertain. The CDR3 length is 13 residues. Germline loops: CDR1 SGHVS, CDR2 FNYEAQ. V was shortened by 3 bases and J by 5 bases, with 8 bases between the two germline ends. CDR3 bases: TGTGCCAGCAGCTTGTCAGCGCATCAGCCCCAGCATTTT. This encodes CASSLSAHQPQHF.

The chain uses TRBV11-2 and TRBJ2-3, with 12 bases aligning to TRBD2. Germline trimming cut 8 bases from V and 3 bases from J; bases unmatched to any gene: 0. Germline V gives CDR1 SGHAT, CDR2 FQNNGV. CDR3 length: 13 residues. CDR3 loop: CASGTSGTDTQYF. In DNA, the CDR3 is TGTGCCAGCGGGACTAGCGGGACAGATACGCAGTATTTT. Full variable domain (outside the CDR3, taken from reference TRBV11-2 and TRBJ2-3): EAGVAQSPRYKIIEKRQSVAFWCNPISGHATLYWYQQILGQGPKLLIQFQNNGVVDDSQLPKDRFSAERLKGVDSTLKIQPAKLEDSAVYLCASGTSGTDTQYFGPGTRLTVL.

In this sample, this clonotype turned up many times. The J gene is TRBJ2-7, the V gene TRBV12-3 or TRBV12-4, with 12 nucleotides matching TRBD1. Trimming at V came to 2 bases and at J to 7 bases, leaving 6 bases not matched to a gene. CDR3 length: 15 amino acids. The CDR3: CASSLRDRGLREQYF. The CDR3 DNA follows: TGTGCCAGCAGTTTAAGGGACAGGGGGCTTCGGGAGCAGTACTTC.

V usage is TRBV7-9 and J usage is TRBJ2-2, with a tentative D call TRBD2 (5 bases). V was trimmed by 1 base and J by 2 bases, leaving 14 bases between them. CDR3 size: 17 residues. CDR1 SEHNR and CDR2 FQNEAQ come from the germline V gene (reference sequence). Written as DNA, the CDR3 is TGTGCCAGCAGCTTAGAACTTTCTAGCCTAAACACCGGGGAGCTGTTTTTT. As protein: CASSLELSSLNTGELFF.

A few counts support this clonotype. CDR3 nucleotide sequence: TGTGCCAGCAGACAGGGACCGAAAACTTATAATTCACCCCTCCACTTT. Amino acid sequence: CASRQGPKTYNSPLHF. This chain connects TRBV7-6 to TRBJ1-6; D is perhaps TRBD1 (6 bases). Germline V gene data show CDR1 as SGHVS and CDR2 as FNYEAQ. Trimming left V 6 bases short and J 4 bases short, with 16 bases between. This CDR3 region has 16 residues.

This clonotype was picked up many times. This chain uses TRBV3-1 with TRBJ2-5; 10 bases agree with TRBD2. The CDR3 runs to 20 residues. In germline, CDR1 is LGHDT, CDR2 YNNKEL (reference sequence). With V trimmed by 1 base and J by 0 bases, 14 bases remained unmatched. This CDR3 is CASSQVLQGLASQYQETQYF. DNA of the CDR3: TGTGCCAGCAGCCAAGTCCTTCAGGGACTAGCGAGCCAGTACCAAGAGACCCAGTACTTC.

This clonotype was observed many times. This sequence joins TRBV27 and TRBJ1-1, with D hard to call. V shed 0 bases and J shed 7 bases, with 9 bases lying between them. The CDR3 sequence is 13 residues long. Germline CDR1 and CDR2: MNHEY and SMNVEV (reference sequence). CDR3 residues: CASSLSRRHEAFF. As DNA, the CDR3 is TGTGCCAGCAGTTTATCTAGGAGGCATGAAGCTTTCTTT.

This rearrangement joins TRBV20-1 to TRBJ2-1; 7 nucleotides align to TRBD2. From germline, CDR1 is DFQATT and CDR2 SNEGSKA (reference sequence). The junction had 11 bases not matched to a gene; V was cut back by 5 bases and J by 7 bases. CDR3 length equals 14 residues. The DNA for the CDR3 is TGCAGTGCTGTGACTAGCAGACCGCCGAATGAGCAGTTCTTC. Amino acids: CSAVTSRPPNEQFF.

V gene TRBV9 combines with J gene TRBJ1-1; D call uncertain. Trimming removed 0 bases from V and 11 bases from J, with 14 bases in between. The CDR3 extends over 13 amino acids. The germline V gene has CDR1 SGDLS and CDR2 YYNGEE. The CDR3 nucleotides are TGTGCCAGCAGCGTAGCTATGGCCGGACGGGCTTTCTTT. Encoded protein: CASSVAMAGRAFF.

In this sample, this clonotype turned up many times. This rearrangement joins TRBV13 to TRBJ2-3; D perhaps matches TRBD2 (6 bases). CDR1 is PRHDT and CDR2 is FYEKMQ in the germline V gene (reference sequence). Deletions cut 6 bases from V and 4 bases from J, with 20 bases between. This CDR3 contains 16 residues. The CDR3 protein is CASSLRDWASADTQYF. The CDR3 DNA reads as TGTGCCAGCAGTCTCCGGGACTGGGCTAGCGCAGATACGCAGTATTTT.

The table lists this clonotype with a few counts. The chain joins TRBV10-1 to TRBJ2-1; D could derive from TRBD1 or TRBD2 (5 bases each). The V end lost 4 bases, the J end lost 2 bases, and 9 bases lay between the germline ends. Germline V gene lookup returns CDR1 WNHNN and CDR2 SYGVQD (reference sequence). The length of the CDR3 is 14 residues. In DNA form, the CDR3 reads TGCGCCAGCAGTGGAGGGGCTCCCTACAATGAGCAGTTCTTC. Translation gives CASSGGAPYNEQFF.